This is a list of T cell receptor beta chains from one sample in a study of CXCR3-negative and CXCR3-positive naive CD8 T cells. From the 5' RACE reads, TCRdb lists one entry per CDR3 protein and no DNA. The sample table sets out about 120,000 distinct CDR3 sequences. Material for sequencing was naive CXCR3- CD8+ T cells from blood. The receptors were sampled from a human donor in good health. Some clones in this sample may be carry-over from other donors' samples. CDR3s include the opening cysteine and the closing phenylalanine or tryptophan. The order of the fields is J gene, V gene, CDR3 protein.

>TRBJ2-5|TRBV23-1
CASSQSRDLSRGTQYF
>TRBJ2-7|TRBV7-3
CASSLTPGLSSYEQYF
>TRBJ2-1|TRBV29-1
CSFDRRTNEQFF
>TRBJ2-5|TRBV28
CASIEKPGRRESPYF
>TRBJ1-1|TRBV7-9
CASSNPPGVSMNTEAFF
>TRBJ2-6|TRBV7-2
CASSLPPGVSGANVLTF
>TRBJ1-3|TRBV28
CASRYTAISGNTIYF
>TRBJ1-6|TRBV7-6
CASSYGGPLHF
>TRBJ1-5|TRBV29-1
CSARLENQPQHF
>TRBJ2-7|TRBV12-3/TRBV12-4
CASSLNPGGTYEQYF
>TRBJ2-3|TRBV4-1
CASSQVIAASTDTQYF
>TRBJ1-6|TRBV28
CASSPVGDSYNSPLHF
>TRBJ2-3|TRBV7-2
CASSRRDTYTDTQYF
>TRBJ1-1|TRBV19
CASSLSGRNRAEAFF
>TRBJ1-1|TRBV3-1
CASSVGLRNTEAFF
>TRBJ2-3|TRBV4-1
CASSQSFGTGGTDTQYF
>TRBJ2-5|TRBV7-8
CASSSTGGFKETQYF
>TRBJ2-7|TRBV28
CASSETPFMGNDEQYF
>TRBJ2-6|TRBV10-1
CASSSSGANVLTF
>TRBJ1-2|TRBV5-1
CASSLRWYYGYTF
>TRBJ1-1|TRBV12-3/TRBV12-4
CASSFLQTVTEAFF
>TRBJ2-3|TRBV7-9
CASSFYIRYPDSTDTQYF
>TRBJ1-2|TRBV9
CASSVTMRGGYTF
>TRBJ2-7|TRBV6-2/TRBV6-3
CASSYSSPYEQYF
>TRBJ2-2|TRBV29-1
CSIQGANTGELFF
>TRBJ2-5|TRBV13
CASSLRGGDRAETQYF
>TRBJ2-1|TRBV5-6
CASSQYGTSGRGEEQFF
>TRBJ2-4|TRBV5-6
CASSLIRTALGVQYF
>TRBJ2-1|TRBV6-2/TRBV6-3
CASSYTGTEQFF
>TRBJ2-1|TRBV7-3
CASSLTRAGTSGNTEQFF
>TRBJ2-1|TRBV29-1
CSVTGTGGRYNEQFF
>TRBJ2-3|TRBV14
CASRPTINWADTQYF
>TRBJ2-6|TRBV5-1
CASSWTGPDGSGANVLTF
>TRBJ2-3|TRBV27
CASRLSDTQYF
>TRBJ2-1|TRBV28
CASSLFREQFF
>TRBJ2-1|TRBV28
CASSRTPQGVHEQFF
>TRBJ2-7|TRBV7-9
CASITTRTSGSYEQYF
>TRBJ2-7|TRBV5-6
CASSPTPGLEQYF
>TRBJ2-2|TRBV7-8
CASSPGTGFTGELFF
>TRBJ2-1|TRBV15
CATSRTGGGPIHPEQFF
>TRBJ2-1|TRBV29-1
CSVGLAGSPRWDNEQFF
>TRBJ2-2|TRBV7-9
CASSLGEYNTGELFF
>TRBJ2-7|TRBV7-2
CASSYYPGQGYEQYF
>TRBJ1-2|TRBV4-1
CASSQAPGQASYGYTF
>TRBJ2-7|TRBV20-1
CSARVIYEQYF
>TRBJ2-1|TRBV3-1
CASSQGLTSYNEQFF
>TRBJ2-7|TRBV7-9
CASSLGQGGYGQYF
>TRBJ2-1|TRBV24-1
CATSDTGHTTNSYNEQFF
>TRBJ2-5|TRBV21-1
CASREWTAGKETQYF
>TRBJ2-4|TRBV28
CASSLDQLELTKNIQYF
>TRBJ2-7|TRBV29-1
CSVLRVDGPYEQYF
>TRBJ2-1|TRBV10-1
CASSESTAGAYNEQFF
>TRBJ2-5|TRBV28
CASSPFEAIGETQYF
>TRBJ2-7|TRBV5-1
CASSLWDGSYEQYF
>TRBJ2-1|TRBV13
CASSLVSGAYYNEQFF
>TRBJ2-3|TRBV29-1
CSVEDRQGRSTDTQYF